This entry lists 5 T cell receptor beta chains sequenced from one sample in a study of T cell responses to AZD1222 COVID-19 vaccine. The assay was immunoSEQ multiplex PCR, and TCRdb's table has in-frame clones only and misses some. The table records about 140,000 clones, more than 85% of them present only once. The sample was peripheral blood, taken on day 0 of MenACWY control vaccination. Every receptor here comes from an adult in good health.

V is TRBV9 and J is TRBJ1-6; a weak D match, TRBD1 (6 bases). The CDR3 extends over 16 amino acids. Germline CDR1 and CDR2: SGDLS and YYNGEE. V was trimmed by 0 bases and J by 9 bases, leaving 16 bases between them. CDR3 nucleotide sequence: TGTGCCAGCAGCGTAGGGCCCCCAGGGGTAGTTTCACCCCTCCACTTT. This sequence encodes CASSVGPPGVVSPLHF.

The J gene is TRBJ1-1, the V gene TRBV2; D might be TRBD1 (6 bases). CDR3 length: 14 residues. V was pared by 1 base and J by 3 bases, with 9 bases between. Germline V gene sequence: CDR1 SNHLY, CDR2 FYNNEI. The CDR3 sequence is CASSEGQEYTEAFF. Here the CDR3 DNA reads TGTGCCAGCAGTGAAGGACAGGAATACACTGAAGCTTTCTTT.

The chain carries TRBV28 and TRBJ1-6; D may be TRBD1 (5 bases). V lost 4 bases and J lost 0, with 10 bases in between. The CDR3 spans 16 residues. Germline V gene sequence: CDR1 MDHEN, CDR2 SYDVKM. In DNA form, the CDR3 reads TGTGCCAGCAGTTATGACAGAGGCTCCTATAATTCACCCCTCCACTTT. It translates to CASSYDRGSYNSPLHF.

The chain has TRBV10-2 and TRBJ1-2, with D unclear. This CDR3 contains 13 residues. V lost 5 bases and J 2 bases, leaving 9 bases between the germline ends. In germline, CDR1 is WSHSY, CDR2 SAAADI. CDR3 amino acids: CASSIFGNYGYTF. Here the CDR3 DNA reads TGCGCCAGCAGTATATTTGGGAACTATGGCTACACCTTC.

The V and J genes are TRBV19 and TRBJ1-2, with D maybe TRBD1 (5 bases). V was trimmed by 2 bases and J by 0 bases, leaving 19 bases between them. CDR1 and CDR2 (germline): LNHDA, SQIVND (reference sequence). This CDR3 comprises 18 residues. The CDR3 spells CASSITVYGANTNYGYTF. The CDR3 region has the DNA TGTGCCAGTAGTATAACAGTCTACGGGGCGAACACTAACTATGGCTACACCTTC.